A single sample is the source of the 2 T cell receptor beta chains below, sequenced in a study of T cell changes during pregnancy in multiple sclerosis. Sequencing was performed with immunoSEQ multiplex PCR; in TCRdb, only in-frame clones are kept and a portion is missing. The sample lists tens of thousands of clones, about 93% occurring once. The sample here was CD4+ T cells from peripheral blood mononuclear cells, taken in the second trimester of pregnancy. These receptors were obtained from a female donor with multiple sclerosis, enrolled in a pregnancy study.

CDR3 nucleotides: TGTGCCAGTAGTATCGGGACAGGGGGGAACACCGGGGAGCTGTTTTTT. This codes for CASSIGTGGNTGELFF. This chain joins TRBV19 and TRBJ2-2, with 11 positions matching TRBD1. From germline, CDR1 is LNHDA and CDR2 SQIVND (reference sequence). CDR3 size: 16 residues. Germline trimming cut 3 bases from V and 1 base from J; bases unmatched to any gene: 1.

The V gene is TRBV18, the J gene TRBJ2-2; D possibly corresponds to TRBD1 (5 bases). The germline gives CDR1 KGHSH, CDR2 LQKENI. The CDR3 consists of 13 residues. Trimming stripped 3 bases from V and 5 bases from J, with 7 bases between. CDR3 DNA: TGTGCCAGCTCACCTCAGGGAACCGGGGAGCTGTTTTTT. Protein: CASSPQGTGELFF.